The entry below gives a single T cell receptor beta chain sequence along with its context. Its antigen is unidentified. This record comes from a study of T cell responses to AZD1222 COVID-19 vaccine. Whole-study findings and limits: White British donors predominated, females outnumbered males, and clonal diversity was possibly underestimated. Regions left unmutated in variants are reportedly the target of nearly half of spike-specific TCRs. Spike-specific TCR breadth and depth grew following two AZD1222 doses.

This CDR3 comprises 12 residues. Trimming removed 3 bases from V and 2 bases from J, with 7 bases in between. Germline loops: CDR1 SQVTM, CDR2 ANQGSEA. Pooled samples include second doses given at about 4 or 12 weeks. Assay: immunoSEQ multiplex PCR; the TCRdb copy retains only in-frame clones and omits some. The sample includes some 140,000 clones, 90% to 95% seen only once; the top ten take roughly 7%. The chain employs TRBV29-1 and TRBJ1-2, with D perhaps matching TRBD1 (5 bases). This clonotype originated in an adult who received the AZD1222 COVID-19 vaccine. Source: peripheral blood, taken 28 days after the second AZD1222 dose. This CDR3 is CSVDGANYGYTF. In nucleotides, the CDR3 is TGCAGCGTTGATGGGGCGAACTATGGCTACACCTTC.